Presented here are 26 T cell receptor beta chains from one specimen sequenced in a study of shared clonotypes between healthy human individuals. The repertoire was sequenced with immunoSEQ multiplex PCR; TCRdb's copy has only in-frame clones and lacks some. Counted here are roughly 2,300,000 clones, less than 95% occurring once; the ten biggest clones make up 0.3% to 0.4%. The specimen sequenced was naive CD4+ T cells from PBMCs. As to subset: CD45RA+ positively selected. The receptors come from a man aged 18 to 30 in good health. Some clones in this sample may be carry-over from other donors' samples.

This chain uses TRBV2 with TRBJ2-7; D may be TRBD1 or TRBD2 (6 bases each). The CDR3 sequence is 14 residues long. The V gene's germline CDR1 is SNHLY and CDR2 FYNNEI. V dropped 1 base and J dropped 3 bases, with 10 bases sitting between them. For the CDR3, the DNA is TGTGCCAGCAGTGAAGGGGGGGCCCTCTACGAGCAGTACTTC. Encoded protein: CASSEGGALYEQYF.

The chain joins TRBV18 to TRBJ2-7, with 8 bases that match TRBD2. Germline assignment: CDR1 KGHSH and CDR2 LQKENI. V shed 4 bases and J 6 bases; nucleotides not matched to a gene: 8. This CDR3 is 14 amino acids long. As DNA, the CDR3 is TGTGCCAGCTCACAAAGCGGGAGTCCGGGCGAGCAGTACTTC. Amino acids: CASSQSGSPGEQYF.

This clone has more than one count but fewer than ten. The chain joins TRBV7-8 to TRBJ1-5; D gene ambiguous. Between the trimmed V and J ends, which lost 5 bases and 2 bases, there was a span of 4 bases. Germline V CDR1 and CDR2: SGHVS, FQNEAQ. The CDR3 consists of 12 residues. The CDR3 region is CASSNGNQPQHF. The CDR3 DNA is TGTGCCAGCAGCAATGGCAATCAGCCCCAGCATTTT. The full variable domain, with the rest looked up from reference TRBV7-8 and TRBJ1-5, is GAGVSQSPRYKVAKRGQDVALRCDPISGHVSLFWYQQALGQGPEFLTYFQNEAQLDKSGLPSDRFFAERPEGSVSTLKIQRTQQEDSAVYLCASSNGNQPQHFGDGTRLSIL.

The CDR3 is CASSWRKNTEAFF. The CDR3 DNA follows: TGTGCCAGCAGCTGGCGCAAGAACACTGAAGCTTTCTTT. The chain employs TRBV7-9 and TRBJ1-1; D gene unclear. The CDR3 is made up of 13 amino acids. The germline V gene has CDR1 SEHNR and CDR2 FQNEAQ (reference sequence). V was shortened by 4 bases and J by 1 base, with 7 bases between the two germline ends.

V and J are TRBV29-1 and TRBJ2-1; a possible D gene is TRBD2 (5 bases). The CDR3 has 14 residues. CDR1 and CDR2 (germline): SQVTM, ANQGSEA. V was shortened by 6 bases and J by 0 bases, with 12 bases between the two germline ends. CDR3 sequence reads: CSVVKGSSYNEQFF. The CDR3 DNA reads TGCAGCGTGGTGAAAGGGAGCTCCTACAATGAGCAGTTCTTC.

V usage is TRBV5-1 and J usage is TRBJ2-7, with D perhaps matching TRBD2 (6 bases). CDR3 size: 17 residues. Trimming shortened V by 3 bases and J by 3 bases, and 22 bases separated the two germline ends. The V gene's germline CDR1 is SGHRS and CDR2 YFSETQ. CDR3 sequence (DNA): TGCGCCAGCAGCTGTGCCTCGAGGGGCGGGATATTCTACGAGCAGTACTTC. Its protein is CASSCASRGGIFYEQYF.

This clone appeared a single time. The V call is TRBV5-6, the J call TRBJ1-2; no reliable D call. Trimming shortened V by 0 bases and J by 7 bases, and 13 bases separated the two germline ends. Germline lookup yields CDR1 SGHDT and CDR2 YYEEEE. This CDR3 contains 14 residues. CDR3 DNA: TGTGCCAGCAGCTTGGCAGTTAATGAGGGTGGCTACACCTTC. Protein sequence: CASSLAVNEGGYTF.

This chain links TRBV2 with TRBJ1-1; no reliable D call. The germline gives CDR1 SNHLY, CDR2 FYNNEI. The CDR3 totals 13 residues. Trimming removed 7 bases from V and 1 base from J, with 10 bases in between. CDR3 sequence (DNA): TGTGCCAGCAATATGGAAACGAACACTGAAGCTTTCTTT. Translation gives CASNMETNTEAFF.

The V call is TRBV19, the J call TRBJ2-2, with D unclear. Germline-derived CDR1 and CDR2 are LNHDA and SQIVND (reference sequence). V lost 3 bases and J lost 0, with 11 bases in between. The CDR3 contains 16 residues. The chain's CDR3 is CASSIGGYANTGELFF. The CDR3 nucleotides are TGTGCCAGTAGTATCGGTGGGTACGCGAACACCGGGGAGCTGTTTTTT.

The rearrangement joins TRBV9 to TRBJ2-1, with 9 bases identical to TRBD2. The CDR3 length is 15 residues. V was pared by 4 bases and J by 3 bases, with 5 bases of the junction left unmatched. Germline CDR1 is SGDLS and CDR2 is YYNGEE. CDR3 in amino acids: CASSMRLADYNEQFF. The CDR3 DNA sequence: TGTGCCAGCAGCATGCGACTAGCGGACTACAATGAGCAGTTCTTC.

In the case of this clone: A junction end diverges from the germline sequence, so it may reflect a read error. The rearrangement links TRBV28 to TRBJ2-1; D may match TRBD1 or TRBD2 (5 bases each). Germline loops: CDR1 MDHEN, CDR2 SYDVKM. CDR3 length: 16 residues. CDR3 DNA: TGCGCCAGCAGGGAGCTCGACAGTCCACCTAACAATGAGCAGTTCTTC. This codes for CASRELDSPPNNEQFF.

The rearrangement links TRBV18 to TRBJ1-1; 9 nucleotides match TRBD1. Germline loops: CDR1 KGHSH, CDR2 LQKENI. V lost 4 bases to trimming and J lost 5 bases; unmatched junction nucleotides: 14. The CDR3 covers 17 residues. CDR3 sequence: CASSLKPSGTGQTEAFF. The CDR3 DNA sequence: TGTGCCAGCTCACTAAAACCCTCTGGGACAGGGCAGACTGAAGCTTTCTTT.

This clone was seen a single time. The chain has TRBV4-1 and TRBJ2-5; 9 nucleotides align to TRBD2. This CDR3 region has 17 residues. With V trimmed by 2 bases and J by 1 base, 8 bases remained unmatched. Germline values: CDR1 MGHRA, CDR2 YSYEKL. CDR3 nucleotides: TGCGCCAGCAGCCAAAAAACCCTAGCGGGGTCCCAAGAGACCCAGTACTTC. The encoded protein is CASSQKTLAGSQETQYF.

The gene calls are TRBV5-1 and TRBJ2-3; 9 bases agree with TRBD2. The trim removed 7 bases at V and 3 bases at J, leaving 21 bases unmatched. In germline, CDR1 is SGHRS, CDR2 YFSETQ. The CDR3 runs to 19 residues. The DNA for the CDR3 is TGCGCCAGCTCGAGCCTCGCTAGCGGGACTCCTCAGGGGACAGATACGCAGTATTTT. This gives the protein CASSSLASGTPQGTDTQYF.

This chain uses TRBV11-2 with TRBJ2-3; either TRBD1 or TRBD2 may fit D (5 bases each). Looked up from germline, CDR1 is SGHAT and CDR2 is FQNNGV. Trimming took 5 bases from V and 1 from J, leaving 13 bases between them. This CDR3 contains 15 residues. CDR3 nucleotide sequence: TGTGCCAGCAGCGCAGTACGGGGCGGCACAGATACGCAGTATTTT. It encodes CASSAVRGGTDTQYF.

This clone was picked up one time. V and J are TRBV19 and TRBJ1-5, with a possible D match to TRBD1 (6 bases). CDR3 length: 15 amino acids. V lost 4 bases, J lost 7 bases, and 17 bases lay in between. Germline CDR1 LNHDA, CDR2 SQIVND (reference sequence). DNA for the CDR3: TGTGCCAGTAGTACGCGGGGGCCCCGGGGGCAGCCCCAGCATTTT. Its translation: CASSTRGPRGQPQHF.

This chain uses TRBV4-1 with TRBJ2-7; D might be TRBD2 (6 bases). Germline V gives CDR1 MGHRA, CDR2 YSYEKL. The CDR3 has 14 amino acids. Between the trimmed V and J ends, which lost 4 bases and 3 bases, there was a span of 13 bases. CDR3 sequence (DNA): TGCGCCAGCAGCCCTTCCGGGACTTTCTACGAGCAGTACTTC. Translating it yields CASSPSGTFYEQYF.

The chain carries TRBV19 and TRBJ1-5, with D possibly being TRBD1 (5 bases). The CDR3 runs to 15 residues. V lost 8 bases to trimming and J lost 2 bases, with 16 bases between them. Per the germline V gene, CDR1 is LNHDA and CDR2 is SQIVND (reference sequence). This CDR3 is CASRPRGSGNQPQHF. CDR3 coding DNA: TGTGCCAGTCGCCCAAGGGGTTCTGGCAATCAGCCCCAGCATTTT.

CDR3 amino acids: CASSQQGGLAGGPYTGELFF. Here the CDR3 DNA reads TGTGCCAGCAGCCAACAGGGGGGACTAGCGGGAGGGCCGTATACCGGGGAGCTGTTTTTT. The V gene is TRBV7-3, the J gene TRBJ2-2, with 16 bases fitting TRBD2. The CDR3 runs to 20 residues. The V gene end was trimmed by 5 bases and the J gene end by 5 bases; junction bases not matched to a gene: 14. Germline CDR1 reads SGHTA; CDR2 reads FQGTGA.

This clone was recorded a few times. The V and J genes are TRBV27 and TRBJ1-1; D not resolved. Trimming removed 2 bases at V and 7 bases at J, with 8 bases between. The CDR3 contains 12 residues. The germline V gene encodes CDR1 MNHEY and CDR2 SMNVEV (reference sequence). CDR3 bases: TGTGCCAGCAGTTTAGGGTACGGTGAAGCTTTCTTT. Encoded protein: CASSLGYGEAFF.

Worth noting for this clone: Mismatch with germline at one junction end may stem from a read error. Within the sample, other DNA sequences also encode this same CDR3. The V call is TRBV5-1, the J call TRBJ2-2; D might be TRBD1 or TRBD2, each matching 6 bases. The germline V gene encodes CDR1 SGHRS and CDR2 YFSETQ. The CDR3 is 15 residues long. The DNA of the CDR3 is TGCGCCAGCAGCTTGGAAAGGGGGGAGACCGGGGAGCTGTTTTTC. Its protein product is CASSLERGETGELFF.

CDR3 amino acids: CASSFFTPGELFF. DNA of the CDR3: TGTGCCAGCAGCTTCTTCACACCCGGGGAGCTGTTTTTT. The chain combines TRBV7-3 with TRBJ2-2; D unresolved. V was trimmed by 3 bases and J by 6 bases, leaving 8 bases between them. The CDR3 spans 13 residues. CDR1 is SGHTA, CDR2 FQGTGA, per germline.

V gene TRBV27 combines with J gene TRBJ2-3, with no clear D. Between the trimmed V and J ends, which lost 4 bases and 0 bases, there was a span of 11 bases. The CDR3 extends over 15 amino acids. Per the germline V gene, CDR1 is MNHEY and CDR2 is SMNVEV (reference sequence). The CDR3 DNA follows: TGTGCCAGCAGTTCACGGACGTACAGCACAGATACGCAGTATTTT. It yields the protein CASSSRTYSTDTQYF.

The chain recombines TRBV6-5 with TRBJ2-3; TRBD1 aligns across 7 bases. The CDR3 is made up of 15 amino acids. J was trimmed by 1 base and V by 6 bases; bases with no gene match: 7. CDR1 and CDR2 from the germline V gene are MNHEY and SVGAGI. The CDR3, as DNA: TGTGCCAGCAGAACCCCTGGACAGGGCACAGATACGCAGTATTTT. This encodes CASRTPGQGTDTQYF.

With respect to this clone: Different DNA sequences within this sample yield the same CDR3. The chain combines TRBV5-1 with TRBJ1-1; TRBD1 matches at 7 bases. Per germline, CDR1 SGHRS and CDR2 YFSETQ. The CDR3 contains 13 residues. With 0 bases clipped from V and 8 bases from J, the junction kept 4 bases outside the gene matches. The CDR3, as DNA: TGCGCCAGCAGCTTGGGCGGCAGGGGGGAAGCTTTCTTT. It specifies CASSLGGRGEAFF.

The chain joins TRBV7-8 to TRBJ2-5, with a weak D call TRBD2 (6 bases). Per the germline V gene, CDR1 is SGHVS and CDR2 is FQNEAQ. The germline V and J ends were trimmed by 2 bases and 7 bases, with 11 bases remaining between them. The CDR3 totals 13 residues. CDR3 nucleotide sequence: TGTGCCAGCAGCTTACTAGTGGGAGGGACCCAGTACTTC. Protein sequence: CASSLLVGGTQYF.